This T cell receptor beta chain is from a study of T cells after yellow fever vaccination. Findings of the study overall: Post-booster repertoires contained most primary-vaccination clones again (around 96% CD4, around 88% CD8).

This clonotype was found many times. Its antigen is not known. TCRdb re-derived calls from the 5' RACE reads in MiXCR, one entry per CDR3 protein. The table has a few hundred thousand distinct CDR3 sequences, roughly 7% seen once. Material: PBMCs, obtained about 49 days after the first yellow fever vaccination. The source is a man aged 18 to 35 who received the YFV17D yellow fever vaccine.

The chain's CDR3 is CASSLEYEQYF. The DNA of the CDR3 is TGCGCCAGCAGCTTGGAGTACGAGCAGTACTTC. This sequence joins TRBV5-1 and TRBJ2-7; D ambiguous. The CDR3 consists of 11 residues. Germline V gene data show CDR1 as SGHRS and CDR2 as YFSETQ. The ends were cut back, 0 bases at V and 4 bases at J, with 2 bases in the middle.